This T cell receptor delta chain was sequenced during a study of γδ T cells in repeated Plasmodium falciparum infection. Study-wide background: Age- and gender-matched Australian children served as comparison for malaria-exposed Malian children. Donors had four controlled P. falciparum NF54 infections over about 640 days. Timepoints: baseline, immediately before selected infections, and 21 days after every infection. Findings and limits, study-wide: Donors in Mali lived in a small rural village, largely one ethnic group.

The V gene's germline CDR1 is TSWWSYY and CDR2 QGS. Trimming at V came to 1 base and at J to 3 bases, leaving 26 bases not matched to a gene. CDR3 length equals 22 residues. Bulk repertoires came from Vgamma9/Vdelta2+ or Vdelta2-negative gammadelta T cells flow-sorted from PBMC. TCRdb re-processed the multiplex PCR reads via CATT. The sample shows around 86,000 delta-chain clones, approximately 1.5% of them seen only once. Regarding this clone: Antigen: not known. TCRdb attributes to this sequence the protein of a much larger clone, which differs from the DNA translation at residue 10; a read error is likely, and the protein displayed is translated from the DNA.

The clonotype comes from a pool of human donors (malaria-infected and uninfected, not separated). The sample was gamma-delta T cells from blood. The chain is built from TRDV1 and TRDJ1; 7 bases map to TRDD3. Assignment of the J gene here rests on matching the DNA to germline, because TCRdb gives none. The CDR3 loop is CALGEQSRWAGSYWGLPDKLIF. In nucleotides, the CDR3 is TGTGCTCTTGGGGAACAAAGTCGATGGGCGGGTTCATACTGGGGATTACCCGATAAACTCATCTTT.